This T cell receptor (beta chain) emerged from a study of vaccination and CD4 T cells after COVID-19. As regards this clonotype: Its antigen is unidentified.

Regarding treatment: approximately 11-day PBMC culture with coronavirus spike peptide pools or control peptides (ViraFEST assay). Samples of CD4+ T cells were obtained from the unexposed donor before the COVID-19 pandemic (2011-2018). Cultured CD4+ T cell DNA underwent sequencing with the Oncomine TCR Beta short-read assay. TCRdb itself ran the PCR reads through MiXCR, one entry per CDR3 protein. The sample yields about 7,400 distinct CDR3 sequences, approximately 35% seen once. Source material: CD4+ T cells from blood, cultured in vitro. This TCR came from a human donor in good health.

CDR3 residues: CASHLADGRIAFF. Written as DNA, the CDR3 is TGTGCCTCCCATCTGGCAGACGGCCGGATAGCTTTCTTT. This sequence joins TRBV19 and TRBJ1-1; D gene unclear. The V end lost 11 bases, the J end lost 10 bases, and 23 bases lay between the germline ends. The germline V gene has CDR1 LNHDA and CDR2 SQIVND (reference sequence). The CDR3 contains 13 residues.